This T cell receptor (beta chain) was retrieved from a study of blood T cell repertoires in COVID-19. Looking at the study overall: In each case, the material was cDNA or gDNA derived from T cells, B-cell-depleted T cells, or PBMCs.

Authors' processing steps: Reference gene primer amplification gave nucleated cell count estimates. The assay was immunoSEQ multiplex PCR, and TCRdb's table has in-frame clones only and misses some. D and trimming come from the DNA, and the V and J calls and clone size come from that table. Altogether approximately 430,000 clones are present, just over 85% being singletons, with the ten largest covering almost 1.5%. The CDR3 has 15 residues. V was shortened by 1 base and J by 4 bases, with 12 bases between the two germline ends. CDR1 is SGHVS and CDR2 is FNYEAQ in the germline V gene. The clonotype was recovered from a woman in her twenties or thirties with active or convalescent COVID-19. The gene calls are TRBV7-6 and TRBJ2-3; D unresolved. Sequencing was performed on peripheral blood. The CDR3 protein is CASSLGGPGADTQYF. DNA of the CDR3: TGTGCCAGCAGCTTAGGAGGCCCCGGAGCAGATACGCAGTATTTT.